Given below is one T cell receptor beta chain in context. Here immunoSEQ multiplex PCR was the method, and the copy in TCRdb shows in-frame clones only, minus some. This repertoire shows 90,000 or so clones, around 86% found once; its top ten account for around 1.3%. The sample originates from a study of control samples from healthy donors and cancer patients. The CDR3 is 13 residues long. V lost 9 bases and J 4 bases, leaving 15 bases between the germline ends. The rearrangement joins TRBV12-3 or TRBV12-4 to TRBJ1-1; the D gene is possibly TRBD1 (5 bases). This sequence was found in a woman aged 45-65 years in good health. The material sequenced was blood. For the CDR3, the DNA is TGTGCCAGTTATCGGCGGGACGGCACTGAAGCTTTCTTT. Translating it yields CASYRRDGTEAFF.